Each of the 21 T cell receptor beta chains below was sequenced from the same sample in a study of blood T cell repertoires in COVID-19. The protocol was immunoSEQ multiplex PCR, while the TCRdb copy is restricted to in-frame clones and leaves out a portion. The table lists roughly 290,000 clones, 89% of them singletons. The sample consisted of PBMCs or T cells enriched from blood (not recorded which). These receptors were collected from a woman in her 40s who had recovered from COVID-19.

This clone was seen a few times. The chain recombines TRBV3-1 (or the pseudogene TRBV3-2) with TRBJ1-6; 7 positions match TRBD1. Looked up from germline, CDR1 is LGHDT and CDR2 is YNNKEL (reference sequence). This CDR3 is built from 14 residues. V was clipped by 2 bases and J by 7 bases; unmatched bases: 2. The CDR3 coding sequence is TGTGCCAGCAGCCAATCACAGGGGAATTCACCCCTCCACTTT. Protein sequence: CASSQSQGNSPLHF.

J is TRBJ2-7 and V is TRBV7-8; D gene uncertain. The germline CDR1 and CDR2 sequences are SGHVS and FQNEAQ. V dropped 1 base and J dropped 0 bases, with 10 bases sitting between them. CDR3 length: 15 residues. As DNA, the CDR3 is TGTGCCAGCAGCTTAGTAGTTTCGGGCTCCTACGAGCAGTACTTC. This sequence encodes CASSLVVSGSYEQYF.

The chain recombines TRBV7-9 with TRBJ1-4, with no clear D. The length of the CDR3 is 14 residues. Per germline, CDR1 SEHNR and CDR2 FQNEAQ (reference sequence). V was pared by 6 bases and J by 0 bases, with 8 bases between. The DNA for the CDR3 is TGTGCCAGCAGGACGGAGGCAACTAATGAAAAACTGTTTTTT. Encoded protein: CASRTEATNEKLFF.

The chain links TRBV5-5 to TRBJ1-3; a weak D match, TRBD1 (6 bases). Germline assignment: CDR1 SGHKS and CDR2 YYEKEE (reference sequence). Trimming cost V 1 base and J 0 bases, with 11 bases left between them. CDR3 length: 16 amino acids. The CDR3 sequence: CASSLRDTRSGNTIYF. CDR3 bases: TGTGCCAGCAGCTTGCGGGACACCCGCTCTGGAAACACCATATATTTT.

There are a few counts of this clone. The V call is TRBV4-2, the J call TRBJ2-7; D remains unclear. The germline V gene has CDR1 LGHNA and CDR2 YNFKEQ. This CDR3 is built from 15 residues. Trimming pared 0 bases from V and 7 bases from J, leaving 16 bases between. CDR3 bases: TGTGCCAGCAGCCAAGAAGAAGGCGCCTTCGGGGAGCAGTACTTC. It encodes CASSQEEGAFGEQYF.

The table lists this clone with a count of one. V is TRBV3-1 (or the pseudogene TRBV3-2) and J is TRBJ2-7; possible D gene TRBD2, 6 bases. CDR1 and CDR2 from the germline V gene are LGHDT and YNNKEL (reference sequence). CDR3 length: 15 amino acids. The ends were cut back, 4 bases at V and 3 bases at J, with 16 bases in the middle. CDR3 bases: TGTGCCAGCAGCCCGAGTGGCGGGGTAATCTACGAGCAGTACTTC. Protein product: CASSPSGGVIYEQYF.

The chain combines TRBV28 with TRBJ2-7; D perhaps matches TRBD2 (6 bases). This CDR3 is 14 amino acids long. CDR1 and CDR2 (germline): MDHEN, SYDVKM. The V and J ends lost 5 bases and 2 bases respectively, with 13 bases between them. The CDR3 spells CASSPTREAYEQYF. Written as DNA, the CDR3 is TGTGCCAGCAGTCCTACCAGGGAGGCCTACGAGCAGTACTTC.

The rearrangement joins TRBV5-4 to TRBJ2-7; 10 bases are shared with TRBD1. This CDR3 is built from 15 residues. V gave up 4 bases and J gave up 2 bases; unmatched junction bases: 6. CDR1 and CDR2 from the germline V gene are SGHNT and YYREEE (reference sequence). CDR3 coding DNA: TGTGCCAGCAGCGCGGGACAGGGGAAGGCCTACGAGCAGTACTTC. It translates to CASSAGQGKAYEQYF.

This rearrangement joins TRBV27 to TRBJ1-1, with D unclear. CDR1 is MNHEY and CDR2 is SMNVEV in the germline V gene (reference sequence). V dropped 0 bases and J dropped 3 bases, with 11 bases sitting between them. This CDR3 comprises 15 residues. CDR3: CASSLSFGADTEAFF. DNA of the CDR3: TGTGCCAGCAGTTTATCTTTCGGAGCGGACACTGAAGCTTTCTTT.

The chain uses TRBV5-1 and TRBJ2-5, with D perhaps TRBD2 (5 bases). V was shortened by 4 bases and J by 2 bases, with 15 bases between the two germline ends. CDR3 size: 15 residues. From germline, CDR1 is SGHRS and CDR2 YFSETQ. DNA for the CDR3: TGCGCCAGCAGCGTGAGCCCCAGCGGACAAGAGACCCAGTACTTC. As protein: CASSVSPSGQETQYF. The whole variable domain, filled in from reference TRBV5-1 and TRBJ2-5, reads KAGVTQTPRYLIKTRGQQVTLSCSPISGHRSVSWYQQTPGQGLQFLFEYFSETQRNKGNFPGRFSGRQFSNSRSEMNVSTLELGDSALYLCASSVSPSGQETQYFGPGTRLLVL.

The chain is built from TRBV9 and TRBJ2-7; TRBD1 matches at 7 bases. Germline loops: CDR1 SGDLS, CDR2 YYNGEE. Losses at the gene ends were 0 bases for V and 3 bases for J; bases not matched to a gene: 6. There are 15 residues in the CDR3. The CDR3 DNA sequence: TGTGCCAGCAGCGTAGGAACAGGGGAGTACTACGAGCAGTACTTC. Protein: CASSVGTGEYYEQYF.

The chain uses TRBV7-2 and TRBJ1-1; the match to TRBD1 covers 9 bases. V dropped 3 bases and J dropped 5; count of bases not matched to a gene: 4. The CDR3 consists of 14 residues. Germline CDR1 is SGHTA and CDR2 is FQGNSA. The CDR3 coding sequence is TGTGCCAGCAGCTTCGACAGGGGGGAAACTGAAGCTTTCTTT. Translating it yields CASSFDRGETEAFF.

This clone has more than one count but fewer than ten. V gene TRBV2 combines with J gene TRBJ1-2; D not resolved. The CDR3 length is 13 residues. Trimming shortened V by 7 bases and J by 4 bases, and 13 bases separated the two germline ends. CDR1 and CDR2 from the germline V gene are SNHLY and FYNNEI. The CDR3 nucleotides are TGTGCCAGCACACGCAGTCCCGTCTATGGCTACACCTTC. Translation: CASTRSPVYGYTF. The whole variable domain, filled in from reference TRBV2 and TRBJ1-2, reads EPEVTQTPSHQVTQMGQEVILRCVPISNHLYFYWYRQILGQKVEFLVSFYNNEISEKSEIFDDQFSVERPDGSNFTLKIRSTKLEDSAMYFCASTRSPVYGYTFGSGTRLTVV.

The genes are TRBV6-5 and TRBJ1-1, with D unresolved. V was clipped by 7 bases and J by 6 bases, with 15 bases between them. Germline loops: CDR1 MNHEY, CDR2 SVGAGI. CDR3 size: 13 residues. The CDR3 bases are TGTGCCAGCACCCCTAGTTTCGGGGCTGAAGCTTTCTTT. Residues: CASTPSFGAEAFF.

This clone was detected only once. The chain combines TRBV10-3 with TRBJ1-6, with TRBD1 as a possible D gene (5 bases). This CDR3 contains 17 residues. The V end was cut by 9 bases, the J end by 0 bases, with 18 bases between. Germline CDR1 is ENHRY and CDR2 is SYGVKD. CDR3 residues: CAMGSGGLSSYNSPLHF. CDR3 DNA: TGTGCCATGGGGTCGGGGGGATTGAGCTCCTATAATTCACCCCTCCACTTT.

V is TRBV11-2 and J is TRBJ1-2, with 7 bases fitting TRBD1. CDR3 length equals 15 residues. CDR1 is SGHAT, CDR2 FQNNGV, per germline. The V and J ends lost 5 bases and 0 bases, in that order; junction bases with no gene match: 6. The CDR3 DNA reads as TGTGCCAGCAGCCCACGAAGGGGGCCTAACTATGGCTACACCTTC. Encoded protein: CASSPRRGPNYGYTF.

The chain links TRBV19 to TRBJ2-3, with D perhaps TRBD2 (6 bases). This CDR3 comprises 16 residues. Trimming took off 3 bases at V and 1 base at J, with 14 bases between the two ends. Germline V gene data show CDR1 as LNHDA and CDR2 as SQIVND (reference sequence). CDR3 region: CASSIPRGRGTDTQYF. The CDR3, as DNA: TGTGCCAGTAGTATCCCTCGGGGGAGAGGCACAGATACGCAGTATTTT.

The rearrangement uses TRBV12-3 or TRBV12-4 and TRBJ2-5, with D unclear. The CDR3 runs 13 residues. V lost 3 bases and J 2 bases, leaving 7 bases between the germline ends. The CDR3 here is CASSLGRQETQYF. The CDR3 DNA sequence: TGTGCCAGCAGTTTGGGCAGGCAAGAGACCCAGTACTTC.

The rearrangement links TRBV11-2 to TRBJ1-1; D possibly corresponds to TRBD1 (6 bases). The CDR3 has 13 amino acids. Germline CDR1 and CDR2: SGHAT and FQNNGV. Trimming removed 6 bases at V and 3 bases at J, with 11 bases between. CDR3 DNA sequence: TGTGCCAGCAGTTCCCACAGGGACACTGAAGCTTTCTTT. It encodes CASSSHRDTEAFF.

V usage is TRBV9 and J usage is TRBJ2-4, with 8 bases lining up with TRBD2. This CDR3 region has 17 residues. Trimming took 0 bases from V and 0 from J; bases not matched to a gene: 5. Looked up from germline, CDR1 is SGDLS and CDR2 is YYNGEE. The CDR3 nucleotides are TGTGCCAGCAGCGTAGACCCGGGAGGGGGAGCCAAAAACATTCAGTACTTC. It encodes CASSVDPGGGAKNIQYF.

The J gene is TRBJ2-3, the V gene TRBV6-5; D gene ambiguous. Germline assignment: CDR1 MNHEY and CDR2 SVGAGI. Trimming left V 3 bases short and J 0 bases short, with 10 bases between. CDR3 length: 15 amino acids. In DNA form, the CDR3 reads TGTGCCAGCAGTTATACTCAGGCTAGCACAGATACGCAGTATTTT. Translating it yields CASSYTQASTDTQYF.